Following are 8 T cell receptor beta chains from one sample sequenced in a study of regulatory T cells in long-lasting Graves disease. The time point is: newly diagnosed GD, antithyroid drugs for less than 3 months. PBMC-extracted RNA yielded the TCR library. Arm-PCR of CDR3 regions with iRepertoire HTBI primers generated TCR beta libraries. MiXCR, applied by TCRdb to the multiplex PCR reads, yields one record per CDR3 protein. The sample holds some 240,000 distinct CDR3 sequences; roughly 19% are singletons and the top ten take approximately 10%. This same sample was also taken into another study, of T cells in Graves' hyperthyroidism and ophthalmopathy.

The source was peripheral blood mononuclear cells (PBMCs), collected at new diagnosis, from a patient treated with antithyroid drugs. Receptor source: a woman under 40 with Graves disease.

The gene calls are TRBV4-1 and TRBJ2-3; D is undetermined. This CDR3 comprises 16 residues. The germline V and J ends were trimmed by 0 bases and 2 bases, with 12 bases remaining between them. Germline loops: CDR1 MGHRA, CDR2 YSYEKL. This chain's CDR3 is CASSQETEINTDTQYF. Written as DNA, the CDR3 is TGCGCCAGCAGCCAAGAGACCGAGATTAACACAGATACGCAGTATTTT.

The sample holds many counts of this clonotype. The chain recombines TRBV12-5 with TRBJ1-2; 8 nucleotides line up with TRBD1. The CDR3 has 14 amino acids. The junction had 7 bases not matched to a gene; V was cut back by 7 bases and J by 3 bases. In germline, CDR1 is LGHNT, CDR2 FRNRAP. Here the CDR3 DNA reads TGTGCTAGTGCTCAGGGGGCGCGGGACTATGGCTACACCTTC. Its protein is CASAQGARDYGYTF.

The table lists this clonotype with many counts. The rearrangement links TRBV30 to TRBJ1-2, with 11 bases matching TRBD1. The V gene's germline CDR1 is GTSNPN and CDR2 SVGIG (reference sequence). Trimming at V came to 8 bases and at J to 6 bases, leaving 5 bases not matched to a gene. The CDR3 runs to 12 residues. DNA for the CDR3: TGTGCCCGCGGACAGGGGGCTGATGGCTACACCTTC. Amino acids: CARGQGADGYTF.

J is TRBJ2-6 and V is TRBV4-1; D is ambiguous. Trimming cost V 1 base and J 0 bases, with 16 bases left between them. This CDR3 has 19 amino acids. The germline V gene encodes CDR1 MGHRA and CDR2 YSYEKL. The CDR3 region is CASSQAGGIFSSGANVLTF. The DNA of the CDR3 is TGCGCCAGCAGCCAAGCCGGTGGCATCTTTAGCTCTGGGGCCAACGTCCTGACTTTC.

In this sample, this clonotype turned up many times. DNA of the CDR3: TGTGCCAGCAGCTTAGTAGGTATCTCCTACGAGCAGTACTTC. The encoded protein is CASSLVGISYEQYF. The J gene is TRBJ2-7, the V gene TRBV7-9; D not resolved. Trimming shortened V by 1 base and J by 0 bases, and 7 bases separated the two germline ends. The CDR3 length is 14 residues. Germline CDR1 and CDR2: SEHNR and FQNEAQ (reference sequence).

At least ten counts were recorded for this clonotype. The CDR3 sequence is CASSEAMGGVVFPKAFF. The CDR3 DNA reads TGTGCCAGCAGTGAAGCTATGGGAGGGGTCGTGTTCCCTAAAGCTTTCTTT. The V and J genes are TRBV6-1 and TRBJ1-1, with D possibly TRBD1 on 5 matching bases. The germline V gene encodes CDR1 MNHNS and CDR2 SASEGT. Trimming took off 0 bases at V and 9 bases at J, with 23 bases between the two ends. The CDR3 runs to 17 residues.

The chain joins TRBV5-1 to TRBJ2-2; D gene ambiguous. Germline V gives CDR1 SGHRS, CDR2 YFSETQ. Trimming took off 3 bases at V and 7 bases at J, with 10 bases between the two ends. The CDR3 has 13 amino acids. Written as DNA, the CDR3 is TGCGCCAGCAGCTGGTCGGATGTCGGGGAGCTGTTTTTT. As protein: CASSWSDVGELFF. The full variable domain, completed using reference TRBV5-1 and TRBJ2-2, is KAGVTQTPRYLIKTRGQQVTLSCSPISGHRSVSWYQQTPGQGLQFLFEYFSETQRNKGNFPGRFSGRQFSNSRSEMNVSTLELGDSALYLCASSWSDVGELFFGEGSRLTVL.

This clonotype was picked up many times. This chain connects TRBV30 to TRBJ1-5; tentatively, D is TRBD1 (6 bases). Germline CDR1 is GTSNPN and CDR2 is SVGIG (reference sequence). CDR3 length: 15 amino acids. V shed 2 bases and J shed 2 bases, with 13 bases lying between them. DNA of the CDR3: TGTGCCTGGAGTCTAATCCACAGGGGCAATCAGCCCCAGCATTTT. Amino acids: CAWSLIHRGNQPQHF.